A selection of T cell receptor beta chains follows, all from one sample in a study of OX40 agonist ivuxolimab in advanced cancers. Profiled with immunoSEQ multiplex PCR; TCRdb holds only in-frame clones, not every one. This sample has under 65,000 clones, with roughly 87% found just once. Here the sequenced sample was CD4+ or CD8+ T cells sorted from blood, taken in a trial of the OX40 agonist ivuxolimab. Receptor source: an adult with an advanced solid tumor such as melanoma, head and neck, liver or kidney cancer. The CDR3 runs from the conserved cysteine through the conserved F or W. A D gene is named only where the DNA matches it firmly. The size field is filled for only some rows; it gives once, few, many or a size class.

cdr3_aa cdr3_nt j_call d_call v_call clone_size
CASSDPRGYNSPLHF TGTGCCAGCAGTGACCCGAGGGGGTATAATTCACCCCTCCACTTT TRBJ1-6 - TRBV25-1 -
CASSLFLGAAEAFF TGTGCCAGCAGTTTATTTTTGGGGGCCGCTGAAGCTTTCTTT TRBJ1-1 - TRBV27 -
CASTGTGELFF TGTGCCAGCACCGGAACCGGGGAGCTGTTTTTT TRBJ2-2 - TRBV6-1 -
CASSLRGTEAFF TGTGCCAGCAGCTTGCGGGGGACTGAAGCTTTCTTT TRBJ1-1 - TRBV5-8 -
CASSQDAAGANVLTF TGCGCCAGCAGCCAAGACGCGGCTGGGGCCAACGTCCTGACTTTC TRBJ2-6 - TRBV4-3 -
CASSEGVGYYEQYF TGTGCCAGCAGTGAAGGAGTCGGCTACTACGAGCAGTACTTC TRBJ2-7 - TRBV6-1 -
CASSPGLYQETQYF TGTGCCAGTAGTCCCGGACTATACCAAGAGACCCAGTACTTC TRBJ2-5 - TRBV19 few
CASSPGPTGETQYF TGTGCCAGCAGCCCCGGACCGACGGGAGAGACCCAGTACTTC TRBJ2-5 - TRBV27 -
CASSPMGGYNEQFF TGTGCCAGCAGCCCTATGGGCGGATACAATGAGCAGTTCTTC TRBJ2-1 - TRBV9 -
CASSTPRGFSQPQHF TGTGCCAGTAGTACGCCGCGGGGATTTAGTCAGCCCCAGCATTTT TRBJ1-5 - TRBV19 -
CASSSSGKLSNEQFF TGTGCCAGCAGTTCCTCGGGTAAACTAAGCAATGAGCAGTTCTTC TRBJ2-1 - TRBV28 -
CASSDTGYEQYF TGTGCCAGCAGCGACACAGGCTACGAGCAGTACTTC TRBJ2-7 - TRBV7-2 once
CASSFVPNEQFF TGTGCCAGCAGCTTTGTCCCCAATGAGCAGTTCTTC TRBJ2-1 - TRBV7-9 -
CASSLAEMQPQHF TGTGCCAGCAGCTTGGCAGAGATGCAGCCCCAGCATTTT TRBJ1-5 - TRBV5-6 -
CASGAGGSYEQYF TGTGCCTCCGGGGCGGGAGGATCCTACGAGCAGTACTTC TRBJ2-7 TRBD2 TRBV27 -
CASSLYTGAGEKLFF TGTGCCAGCAGCCTCTATACGGGAGCTGGTGAAAAACTGTTTTTT TRBJ1-4 - TRBV6-5 -
CASSLTLTSPKTQYF TGTGCCAGCAGTTTAACGTTGACTAGCCCAAAGACCCAGTACTTC TRBJ2-5 TRBD2 TRBV27 -
CASSYWVGELFF TGTGCCAGCAGTTACTGGGTCGGGGAGCTGTTTTTT TRBJ2-2 - TRBV6-6 -
CASSVDPGGLYNEQFF TGTGCCAGCAGCGTAGACCCGGGAGGACTCTACAATGAGCAGTTCTTC TRBJ2-1 TRBD2 TRBV9 -
CASGLVIGAYNEQFF TGTGCTAGTGGTTTGGTAATAGGTGCCTACAATGAGCAGTTCTTC TRBJ2-1 - TRBV12-5 -
CASSSGRIYGYTF TGTGCCAGCAGCTCCGGACGGATCTATGGCTACACCTTC TRBJ1-2 - TRBV7-9 -